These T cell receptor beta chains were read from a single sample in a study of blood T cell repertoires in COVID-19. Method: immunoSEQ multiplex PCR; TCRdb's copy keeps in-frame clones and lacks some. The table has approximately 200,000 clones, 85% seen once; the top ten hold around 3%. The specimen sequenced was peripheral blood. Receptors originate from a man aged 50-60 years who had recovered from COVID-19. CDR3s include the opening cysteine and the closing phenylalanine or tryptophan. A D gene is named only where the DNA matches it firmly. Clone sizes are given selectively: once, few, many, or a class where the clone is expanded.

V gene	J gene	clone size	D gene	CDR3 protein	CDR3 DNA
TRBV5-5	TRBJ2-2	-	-	CASSRGATNTGELFF	TGTGCCAGCAGCCGGGGGGCCACGAACACCGGGGAGCTGTTTTTT
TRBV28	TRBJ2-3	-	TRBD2	CASSAGTSGTDTQYF	TGTGCCAGCAGTGCCGGGACTAGCGGCACAGATACGCAGTATTTT
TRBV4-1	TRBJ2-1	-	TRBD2	CASSQDPLGSGRGNEQFF	TGCGCCAGCAGCCAAGATCCCCTAGGTAGCGGGAGGGGTAATGAGCAGTTCTTC
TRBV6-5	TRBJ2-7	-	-	CASSKGHESSYEQYF	TGTGCCAGCAGTAAGGGACACGAGAGCTCCTACGAGCAGTACTTC
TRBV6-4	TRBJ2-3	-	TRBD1	CASSPGQSTDTQYF	TGTGCCAGCAGCCCGGGACAGAGCACAGATACGCAGTATTTT
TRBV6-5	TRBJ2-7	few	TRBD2	CASRLSGRGSYEQYF	TGTGCCAGCAGACTGAGCGGGAGGGGATCCTACGAGCAGTACTTC
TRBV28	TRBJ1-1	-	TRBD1	CASSLTGGGTEAFF	TGTGCCAGCAGTTTGACAGGGGGCGGCACTGAAGCTTTCTTT
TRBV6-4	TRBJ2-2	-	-	CASSSGIGELFF	TGTGCCAGCAGTTCCGGGATCGGGGAGCTGTTTTTT
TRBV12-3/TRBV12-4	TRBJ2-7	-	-	CASSLNWYEQYF	TGTGCCAGCAGTTTGAACTGGTACGAGCAGTACTTC
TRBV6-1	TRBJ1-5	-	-	CASSEGPRGLNQPQHF	TGTGCCAGCAGTGAAGGCCCCCGGGGTTTGAATCAGCCCCAGCATTTT
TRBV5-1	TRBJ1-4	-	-	CASTLRVTNEKLFF	TGCGCCAGCACTCTTCGAGTGACTAATGAAAAACTGTTTTTT
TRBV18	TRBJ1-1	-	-	CASSEGQNTEAFF	TGTGCCAGCTCAGAGGGACAAAACACTGAAGCTTTCTTT
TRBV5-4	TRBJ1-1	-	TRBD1	CASSLTLGAGGWGTEAFF	TGTGCCAGCAGCTTGACGCTCGGGGCAGGGGGCTGGGGCACTGAAGCTTTCTTT
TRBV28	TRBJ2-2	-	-	CASSFTGLGTGELFF	TGTGCCAGCAGTTTTACAGGGTTGGGAACCGGGGAGCTGTTTTTT
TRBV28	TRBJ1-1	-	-	CASSLNFGNTEAFF	TGTGCCAGCAGCCTTAACTTTGGGAACACTGAAGCTTTCTTT
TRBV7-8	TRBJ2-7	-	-	CASSLVQTYEQYF	TGTGCCAGCAGCTTAGTGCAGACCTACGAGCAGTACTTC
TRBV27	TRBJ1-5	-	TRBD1	CASSLTGVGQPQHF	TGTGCCAGCAGTTTAACAGGGGTAGGTCAGCCCCAGCATTTT
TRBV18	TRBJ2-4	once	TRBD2	CASSPDVSGRNIQYF	TGTGCCAGCTCACCAGACGTTAGCGGGAGAAACATTCAGTACTTC
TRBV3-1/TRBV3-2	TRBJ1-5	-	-	CASSHTGRGMHF	TGTGCCAGCAGCCACACCGGACGGGGGATGCATTTT
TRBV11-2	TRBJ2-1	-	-	CASSSTSSYNEQFF	TGTGCCAGCAGCTCGACTAGCTCCTACAATGAGCAGTTCTTC